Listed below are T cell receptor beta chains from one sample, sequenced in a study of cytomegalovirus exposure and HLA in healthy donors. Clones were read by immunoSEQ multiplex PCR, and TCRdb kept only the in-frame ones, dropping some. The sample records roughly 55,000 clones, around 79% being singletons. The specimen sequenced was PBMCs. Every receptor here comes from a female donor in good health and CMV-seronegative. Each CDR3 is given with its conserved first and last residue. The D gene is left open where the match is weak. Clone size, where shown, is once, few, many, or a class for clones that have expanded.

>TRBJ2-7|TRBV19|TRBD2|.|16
TGTGCCAGTCAGGATCTAGCGGGAGGAGCGGTCCGCGAGCAGTACTTC
CASQDLAGGAVREQYF
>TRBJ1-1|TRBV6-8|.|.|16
TGTGCCAGCAGTTATCAGGACAGATACCCGAACACTGAAGCTTTCTTT
CASSYQDRYPNTEAFF
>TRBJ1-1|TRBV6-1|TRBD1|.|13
TGTGCCAGCAGTGGGACAGGGTTCACTGAAGCTTTCTTT
CASSGTGFTEAFF
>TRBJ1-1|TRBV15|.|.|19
TGTGCCACCAGCAGAATAGGGGCCAATGAGGAGGGCGTTAAGCTGAGGAACGGCTTT
CATSRIGANEEGVKLRNGF
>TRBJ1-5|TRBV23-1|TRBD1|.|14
TGCGCCAGCAGTCAGGGGACAGGGGAAAAGGCCCAGCATTTT
CASSQGTGEKAQHF
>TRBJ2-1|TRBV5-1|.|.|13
TGCGCCAGCAGCTCCCTACAGGGTGGTGAGCAGTTCTTC
CASSSLQGGEQFF
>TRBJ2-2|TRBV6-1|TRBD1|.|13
TGTGCCAGCCGGACAGGGAACACCGGGGAGCTGTTTTTT
CASRTGNTGELFF
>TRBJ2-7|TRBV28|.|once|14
TGTGCCAGCAGTTTGTCCGGGAGCTCCTACGAGCAGTACTTC
CASSLSGSSYEQYF
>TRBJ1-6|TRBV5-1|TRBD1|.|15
TGCGCCAGCAGCTTGGAGGGACAGGGTTTTTCACCCCTCCACTTT
CASSLEGQGFSPLHF
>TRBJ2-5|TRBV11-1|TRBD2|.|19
TGTGCCAGCAGCCCCGGGACTAGCGGGGGGCCTTTAGGGGTAAAGACCCAGTACTTC
CASSPGTSGGPLGVKTQYF
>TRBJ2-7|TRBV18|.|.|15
TGTGCCAGCTCACCACCGTCGCCAGGTCCCCACGAGCAGTACTTC
CASSPPSPGPHEQYF
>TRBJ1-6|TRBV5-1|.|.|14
TGCGCCAGCAGCTTGGACAGGAGAAATTCACCCCTCCACTTT
CASSLDRRNSPLHF
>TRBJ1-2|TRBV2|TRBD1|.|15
TGTGCCAGCAGTGAATGGACAGGGCGGAACTATGGCTACACCTTC
CASSEWTGRNYGYTF
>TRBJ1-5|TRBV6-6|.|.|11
TGTGCCATCGAAGGGGGGGGGTTCCAGCATTTT
CAIEGGGFQHF
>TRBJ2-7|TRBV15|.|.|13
TGTGCCACCAGCAGAGACAGGTACTACGAGCAGTACTTC
CATSRDRYYEQYF
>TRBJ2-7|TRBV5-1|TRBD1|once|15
TGCGCCAGCAGCTTGGGACAGGGGGAAGATCGCGAGCAGTACTTC
CASSLGQGEDREQYF
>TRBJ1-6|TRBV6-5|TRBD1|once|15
TGTGCCAGCAATTCGCCCCAGGGGGCTTATTCACCCCTCCACTTT
CASNSPQGAYSPLHF